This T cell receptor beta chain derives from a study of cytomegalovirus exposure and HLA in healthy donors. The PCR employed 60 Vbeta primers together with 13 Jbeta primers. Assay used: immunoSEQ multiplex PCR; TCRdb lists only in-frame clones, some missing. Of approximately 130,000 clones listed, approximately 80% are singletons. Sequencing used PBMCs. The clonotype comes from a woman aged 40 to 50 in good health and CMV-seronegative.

CDR3 amino acids: CATPDQPQHF. As DNA, the CDR3 is TGTGCTACTCCCGATCAGCCCCAGCATTTT. The chain couples TRBV12-5 to TRBJ1-5; D remains unclear. V gave up 10 bases and J gave up 5 bases, with 6 bases separating them. The length of the CDR3 is 10 residues. Germline V lookup: CDR1 LGHNT, CDR2 FRNRAP. Combining the CDR3 with reference TRBV12-5 and TRBJ1-5 gives the whole variable domain DARVTQTPRHKVTEMGQEVTMRCQPILGHNTVFWYRQTMMQGLELLAYFRNRAPLDDSGMPKDRFSAEMPDATLATLKIQPSEPRDSAVYFCATPDQPQHFGDGTRLSIL.